This T cell receptor beta chain was captured in a study of T cell responses to AZD1222 COVID-19 vaccine. About this clone itself: The antigen remains undetermined.

Notes on the study in general: Unmutated variant regions are reportedly the target of nearly half of TCRs that are spike-specific. Vaccine-related CD4 TCRs covered spike, predominating at 160-218 and 743-854. Spike-specific TCR breadth and depth grew following two AZD1222 doses.

Germline V lookup: CDR1 GTSNPN, CDR2 SVGIG (reference sequence). The CDR3 sequence is 14 residues long. TCRdb keeps only in-frame clones here, not all; method: immunoSEQ multiplex PCR. The data show 40,000 to 55,000 clones, with approximately 86% seen just once and 5.5% to 7% held by the top ten. This TCR was sampled from an adult who received the AZD1222 COVID-19 vaccine. The V gene is TRBV30, the J gene TRBJ1-6; D is possibly TRBD1 (5 bases). The sequencing here drew on peripheral blood, taken 28 days after the second AZD1222 dose. CDR3 DNA sequence: TGTGCTGGGACGTCGGGGGGACTCAATGGACCCCTCCACTTT. It encodes CAGTSGGLNGPLHF.